These 3 T cell receptor beta chains were all obtained from the same sample, sequenced in a study of blood T cell repertoires in COVID-19. TCRdb's copy holds only in-frame clones and misses some; the assay was immunoSEQ multiplex PCR. Here the sample spans 200,000 to 250,000 clones, 70% to 90% being singletons. The sample comprised PBMCs or T cells enriched from blood (not recorded which). The receptors derive from a man aged 45-65 years who had been exposed to COVID-19.

The chain employs TRBV28 and TRBJ2-1; D is perhaps TRBD1 (5 bases). Per the germline V gene, CDR1 is MDHEN and CDR2 is SYDVKM. Trimming took off 4 bases at V and 1 base at J, with 20 bases between the two ends. The CDR3 runs 18 residues. The CDR3 protein is CASSSLVWQGLSYNEQFF. In DNA form, the CDR3 reads TGTGCCAGCAGTTCCCTCGTGTGGCAGGGCCTGTCCTACAATGAGCAGTTCTTC.

V gene TRBV28 combines with J gene TRBJ2-1; 9 bases align to TRBD2. The V segment lost 6 bases and the J segment 0 bases; nucleotides outside the gene matches: 6. The CDR3 loop spans 16 amino acids. The V gene's germline CDR1 is MDHEN and CDR2 SYDVKM. The CDR3 loop reads CASSHLAGSSYNEQFF. DNA of the CDR3: TGTGCCAGCAGCCATCTAGCGGGGAGCTCCTACAATGAGCAGTTCTTC.

The rearrangement joins TRBV7-9 to TRBJ1-2; the match to TRBD1 covers 10 bases. Germline CDR1 and CDR2: SEHNR and FQNEAQ (reference sequence). The CDR3 spans 16 residues. J gave up 6 bases and V 4 bases, and 11 bases lay outside the gene matches. The CDR3 protein is CASSSRFRQGADGYTF. The CDR3 bases are TGTGCCAGCAGCTCTCGCTTTCGACAGGGGGCTGATGGCTACACCTTC.